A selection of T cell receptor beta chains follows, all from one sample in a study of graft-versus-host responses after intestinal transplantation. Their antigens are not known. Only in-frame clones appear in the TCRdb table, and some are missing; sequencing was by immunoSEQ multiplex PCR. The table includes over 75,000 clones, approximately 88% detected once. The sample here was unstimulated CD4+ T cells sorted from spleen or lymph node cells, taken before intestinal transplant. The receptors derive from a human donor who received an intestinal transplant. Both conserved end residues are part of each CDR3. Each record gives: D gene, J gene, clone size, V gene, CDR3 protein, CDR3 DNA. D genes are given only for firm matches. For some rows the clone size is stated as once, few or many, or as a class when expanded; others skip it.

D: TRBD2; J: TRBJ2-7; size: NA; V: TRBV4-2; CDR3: CASSQGLAGGYEQYF; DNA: TGTGCCAGCAGCCAAGGGCTAGCGGGGGGTTACGAGCAGTACTTC
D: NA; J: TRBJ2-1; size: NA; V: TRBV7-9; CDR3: CASSLVVGVGDSHEQFF; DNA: TGTGCCAGCAGCTTAGTGGTTGGCGTGGGGGACTCCCATGAGCAGTTCTTC
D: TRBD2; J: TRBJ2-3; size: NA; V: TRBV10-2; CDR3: CASSLAGSSTDTQYF; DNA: TGCGCCAGCAGTCTAGCGGGGTCTAGCACAGATACGCAGTATTTT
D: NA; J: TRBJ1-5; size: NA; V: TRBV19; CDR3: CASSIDSTQPQHF; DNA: TGTGCCAGTAGTATAGATTCTACTCAGCCCCAGCATTTT
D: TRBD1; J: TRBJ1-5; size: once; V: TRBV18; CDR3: CASSIQGASQPQHF; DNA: TGTGCCAGCTCAATACAGGGGGCTAGTCAGCCCCAGCATTTT
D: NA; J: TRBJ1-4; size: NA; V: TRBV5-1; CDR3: CASSLRGDPTEKLFF; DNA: TGCGCCAGCAGCTTGAGGGGCGACCCGACGGAAAAACTGTTTTTT
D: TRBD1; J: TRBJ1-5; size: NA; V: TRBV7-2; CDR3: CASSSRQGSQPQHF; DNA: TGTGCCAGCAGCTCCCGACAGGGGAGTCAGCCCCAGCATTTT
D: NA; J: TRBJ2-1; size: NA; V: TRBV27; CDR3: CASSSAASSYNEQFF; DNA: TGTGCCAGCAGCTCAGCGGCAAGCTCCTACAATGAGCAGTTCTTC
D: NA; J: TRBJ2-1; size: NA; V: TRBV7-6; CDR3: CASSLILGGGEQFF; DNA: TGTGCCAGCAGCTTAATCCTTGGCGGCGGGGAGCAGTTCTTC
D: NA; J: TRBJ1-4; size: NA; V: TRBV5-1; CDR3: CASSLGRTNEKLFF; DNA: TGCGCCAGCAGCTTGGGGAGGACTAATGAAAAACTGTTTTTT
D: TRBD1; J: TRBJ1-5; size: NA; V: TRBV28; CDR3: CASRGGMKDQPQHF; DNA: TGTGCCAGCAGAGGGGGCATGAAGGATCAGCCCCAGCATTTT
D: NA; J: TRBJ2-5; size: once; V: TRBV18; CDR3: CASSPVTGMGETQYF; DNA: TGTGCCAGCTCACCAGTAACAGGGATGGGAGAGACCCAGTACTTC
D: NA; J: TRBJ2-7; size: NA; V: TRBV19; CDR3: CASSNNVGASYEQYF; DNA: TGTGCCAGTAGTAACAATGTTGGAGCAAGCTACGAGCAGTACTTC
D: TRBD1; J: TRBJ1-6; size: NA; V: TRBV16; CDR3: CASSPPDRDNSPLHF; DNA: TGTGCCAGCAGCCCGCCGGACAGGGACAATTCACCCCTCCACTTT
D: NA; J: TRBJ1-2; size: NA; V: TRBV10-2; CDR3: CASRDSANYGYTF; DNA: TGCGCCAGCAGGGACAGTGCTAACTATGGCTACACCTTC
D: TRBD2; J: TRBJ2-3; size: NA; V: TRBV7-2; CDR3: CASSLRHPLAGDTDTQYF; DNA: TGTGCCAGCAGCTTACGTCATCCGCTAGCGGGAGACACAGATACGCAGTATTTT
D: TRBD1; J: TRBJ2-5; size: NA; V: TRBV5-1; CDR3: CASSIQTGGTETQYF; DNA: TGCGCCAGCAGCATTCAGACAGGGGGAACCGAGACCCAGTACTTC
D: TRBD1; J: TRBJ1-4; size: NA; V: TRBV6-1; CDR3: CASSVTGTNEKLFF; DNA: TGTGCCAGCAGTGTGACAGGGACTAATGAAAAACTGTTTTTT
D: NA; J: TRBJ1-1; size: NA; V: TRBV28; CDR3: CASSLRGPNTEAFF; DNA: TGTGCCAGCAGTTTAAGGGGCCCGAACACTGAAGCTTTCTTT
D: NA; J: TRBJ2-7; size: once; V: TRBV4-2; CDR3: CASSQEPAGLTYEQYF; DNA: TGTGCCAGCAGCCAAGAACCAGCAGGCCTCACCTACGAGCAGTACTTC
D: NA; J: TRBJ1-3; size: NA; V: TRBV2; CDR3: CASSREDGIGGGNTIYF; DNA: TGTGCCAGCAGTCGAGAGGATGGGATCGGGGGTGGAAACACCATATATTTT
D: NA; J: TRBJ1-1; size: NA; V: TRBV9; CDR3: CASSVIMNTEAFF; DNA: TGTGCCAGCAGCGTAATCATGAACACTGAAGCTTTCTTT
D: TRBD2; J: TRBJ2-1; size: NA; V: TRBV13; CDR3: CASSHPGTSGRFPYNEQFF; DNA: TGTGCCAGCAGCCACCCTGGGACTAGCGGGAGATTCCCCTACAATGAGCAGTTCTTC
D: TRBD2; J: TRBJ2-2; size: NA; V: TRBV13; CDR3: CASSPRRLAGETTGELFF; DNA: TGTGCCAGCAGCCCCAGACGACTAGCGGGGGAGACCACCGGGGAGCTGTTTTTT
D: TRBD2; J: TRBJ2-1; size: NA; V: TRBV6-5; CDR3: CASSYATSGSGNEQFF; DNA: TGTGCCAGCAGTTACGCCACTAGCGGGAGCGGAAATGAGCAGTTCTTC
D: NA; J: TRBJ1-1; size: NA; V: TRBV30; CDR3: CAWSVQWQGYTEAFF; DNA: TGTGCCTGGAGTGTACAGTGGCAGGGCTACACTGAAGCTTTCTTT
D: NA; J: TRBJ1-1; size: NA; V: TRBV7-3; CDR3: CASSPQAGLEAFF; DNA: TGTGCCAGCAGCCCCCAAGCTGGTCTTGAAGCTTTCTTT
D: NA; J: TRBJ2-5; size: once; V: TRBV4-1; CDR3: CASSQDLEAKSRYF; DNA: TGCGCCAGCAGCCAAGATCTAGAGGCCAAAAGTCGCTACTTC